Listed below are T cell receptor beta chains from one sample, sequenced in a study of CD8+ T cells in alopecia areata. Assay: immunoSEQ multiplex PCR; the TCRdb copy retains only in-frame clones and omits some. The table includes around 200,000 clones, 55% to 70% detected once. The sample in question was CD4+ T cells sorted from blood, obtained at week 4, from a patient treated with tofacitinib. These receptors were collected from a human donor with alopecia areata. Both conserved end residues are part of each CDR3. The order of the fields is J gene, clone size, V gene, D gene, CDR3 protein, CDR3 DNA. D genes are given only for firm matches. The size entry is marked missing in some rows and otherwise reads once, few, many or a size class.

>TRBJ1-2|NA|TRBV29-1|TRBD1
CSVAQGTGYGYTF
TGCAGCGTTGCTCAAGGGACAGGGTATGGCTACACCTTC
>TRBJ2-2|NA|TRBV5-6|NA
CASSLMYRVDTGELFF
TGTGCCAGCAGCTTGATGTACAGGGTTGACACCGGGGAGCTGTTTTTT
>TRBJ2-7|NA|TRBV7-8|TRBD1
CASSQWDRDAGEQYF
TGTGCCAGCAGTCAATGGGACAGGGATGCGGGGGAGCAGTACTTC
>TRBJ1-5|once|TRBV2|TRBD1
CASSPRTGGGQPQHF
TGTGCCAGCAGTCCTCGGACAGGGGGGGGTCAGCCCCAGCATTTT
>TRBJ1-5|NA|TRBV30|NA
CAWSVRGSGNQPQHF
TGTGCCTGGAGTGTAAGAGGGTCCGGCAATCAGCCCCAGCATTTT
>TRBJ1-2|NA|TRBV27|NA
CASIGTTRFSNYGYTF
TGTGCCAGCATCGGGACAACGAGGTTTTCTAACTATGGCTACACCTTC
>TRBJ2-1|few|TRBV5-4|TRBD2
CASSPLLAGGPNEQFF
TGTGCCAGCAGCCCGTTACTAGCGGGGGGGCCGAATGAGCAGTTCTTC
>TRBJ1-2|NA|TRBV28|TRBD1
CASRPMGQGNYGYTF
TGTGCCAGCCGACCTATGGGACAGGGGAACTATGGCTACACCTTC
>TRBJ2-5|NA|TRBV29-1|NA
CSVEGTTIPETQYF
TGCAGCGTCGAGGGGACCACGATTCCAGAGACCCAGTACTTC
>TRBJ2-3|NA|TRBV7-2|NA
CASSLVAGHLTQYF
TGTGCCAGCAGCTTAGTGGCGGGGCATCTTACGCAGTATTTT
>TRBJ2-1|NA|TRBV15|NA
CATSRVAGSYNEQFF
TGTGCCACCAGCAGAGTAGCAGGCTCCTACAATGAGCAGTTCTTC
>TRBJ1-4|few|TRBV4-2|TRBD1
CASSQEGTGYNEKLFF
TGTGCCAGCAGCCAAGAGGGGACAGGCTATAATGAAAAACTGTTTTTT